This T cell receptor beta chain was retrieved from a study of T cells in tuberculosis (dated by TCRdb to 2016 to 2019). About the full investigation: To characterize T cells specific for the mycobacterial lipid antigen glucose monomycolate (GMM), the study used CD1B tetramers together with high-throughput TCR immunosequencing. With approximately nine people per group, a South African clinical cohort compared IGRA-negative adolescents, IGRA-positive adolescents with latent tuberculosis, and adults with active tuberculosis.

With respect to this clone: Its binding antigen is unknown. No base quality information exists; no much larger clone differs at one position.

The immunoSEQ multiplex PCR assay was used to generate TCR libraries, with TCR-beta and/or TCR-alpha/delta assays applied to each sample. The amplified TCR libraries were sequenced on the Illumina high-throughput platform. Processing in the source paper ran as follows. Clustering and dimensionality reduction relied on pairwise TCRdist distances among GMM-specific receptors from T cells that were either sorted ex vivo or expanded in vitro. The score assigned to each clinical repertoire was mean NN-distance, meaning the average TCRdist to the nearest 10% of tetramer-positive reference sequences. GEM TCR motif frequency was computed as the fraction of unique TCRs matching known GEM sequences by V/J usage and CDR3 length. Linear discriminant analysis with leave-one-out cross-validation, implemented in scikit-learn, was used to classify active tuberculosis. The immuneACCESS repertoire file appears here via TCRdb, limited to in-frame rearrangements. These files lack a portion of the clones; in checked studies, under half of the deficit traces to unresolved V genes, and the cause of the others is not known. The V and J calls and the clone size are those of that table, but D and trimming were determined from the DNA. The sample has some 41,000 clones on record, around 94% of them singletons. The ten most abundant clones make up about 2% of the sample.

At study entry, adolescents were screened for latent tuberculosis infection by tuberculin skin test and QuantiFERON-TB GOLD In-Tube IGRA. Immunosequencing was performed on unsorted cryopreserved PBMC, with 95,000 to 100,000 T cells per clinical donor covered on average. Eleven high schools in the Worcester region of the Western Cape, South Africa, served as enrollment sites for adolescents aged 12 to 18 years. Around 10 M. tuberculosis-infected and ten uninfected adolescents were selected with matching for age and sex. PBMC from adolescents were isolated by density centrifugation from freshly drawn heparinized blood and then cryopreserved. Summary of the overall study and its limitations: Smaller NN-distances were partly driven by shorter CDR3-alpha lengths in active tuberculosis patients, and statistical significance was not reached for the TCR-beta difference. Compared with IGRA-negative controls, TCR-alpha repertoires from active tuberculosis had smaller mean NN-distances to GMM-specific TCRs, which suggests that these TCRs underwent clonal expansion. Clinical samples were selected based on which cryopreserved specimens were available, and the active tuberculosis cases were adults whereas the controls were adolescents. With the diverse GMM-specific repertoire as input, a classifier achieved approximately 90% accuracy (AUROC around 0.88), whereas GEM motif frequencies as input gave roughly 70% accuracy.

This receptor was identified in a donor aged 5-35 years with latent tuberculosis or without tuberculosis infection. Some clones in this sample may be carry-over from other donors' samples. The specimen was PBMCs.

The nucleotide sequence reads TGTGCCAGCAGAGATGACGAGCGGGCCACCTACGAGCAGTACTTC. It is translated as CASRDDERATYEQYF. The chain is assembled from TRBV6-6 and TRBJ2-7; TRBD2 is possibly the D segment (6 matching bases). Trimming costs V 6 bases and J 2 bases, and their ends lie 17 bases apart. From a lookup of the germline V gene (reference sequence), CDR1 and CDR2 are MNHNY and SVGAGI. There are 15 amino acids in the CDR3, from cysteine to phenylalanine inclusive. Only CDR3 DNA remains: 45 bases, in frame from the first base.